Below, one T cell receptor beta chain is given with its context. Its specificity is unknown. The data were obtained in a study of cytomegalovirus exposure and HLA in healthy donors. Study at large: Most donors, 81% of approximately 400 genotyped, fell in the Caucasian-associated ancestry cluster.

The CDR3 covers 15 residues. V gave up 3 bases and J gave up 3 bases, with 15 bases separating them. CDR1 LNHDA and CDR2 SQIVND come from the germline V gene (reference sequence). PCR primers comprised 60 Vbeta and 13 Jbeta primers. Repertoires were generated with immunoSEQ multiplex PCR, while TCRdb's copy carries only in-frame clones and drops some. The sample has 150,000 to 200,000 clones; roughly 78% are singletons. The study, taken as a whole, reports: Despite most TCR sequences being rare, some public TCRs occurred in many donors. Listed as cytomegalovirus-associated were 150 to 200 TCR beta chains. Productive status was seen about 90% or about 30% of the time for most TCR beta V segments in an earlier analysis.

The origin of this receptor is a woman in her forties or fifties in good health and CMV-seropositive. The sequenced material came from PBMCs. This chain connects TRBV19 to TRBJ2-7; a possible D gene is TRBD2 (6 bases). CDR3 in amino acids: CASSIQAGPSYEQYF. The CDR3 bases are TGTGCCAGTAGTATTCAGGCGGGGCCCAGCTACGAGCAGTACTTC.